The clone carrying this TCR beta chain was seen once. This specimen belongs to a study of identifying expanded T cells in peripheral blood. The germline V gene encodes CDR1 SGHTS and CDR2 YDEGEE. The CDR3 has 13 residues. V lost 8 bases, J lost 2 bases, and 14 bases lay in between. Clones were sequenced by immunoSEQ multiplex PCR, and TCRdb holds only the in-frame ones, with some missing. Here the sample spans approximately 120,000 clones, about 87% being singletons. Sequenced sample: blood. This clonotype was sampled from a person between 18 and 75 years old in good health. This sequence joins TRBV5-8 and TRBJ2-7, with D possibly called TRBD1 or TRBD2 (5 bases each). The DNA for the CDR3 is TGTGCCAGTACCGGGACCTTGACCTACGAGCAGTACTTC. Translating it yields CASTGTLTYEQYF. Looking up the rest from reference TRBV5-8 and TRBJ2-7 gives the full variable domain: EAGVTQSPTHLIKTRGQQATLRCSPISGHTSVYWYQQALGLGLQFLLWYDEGEERNRGNFPPRFSGRQFPNYSSELNVNALELEDSALYLCASTGTLTYEQYFGPGTRLTVT.